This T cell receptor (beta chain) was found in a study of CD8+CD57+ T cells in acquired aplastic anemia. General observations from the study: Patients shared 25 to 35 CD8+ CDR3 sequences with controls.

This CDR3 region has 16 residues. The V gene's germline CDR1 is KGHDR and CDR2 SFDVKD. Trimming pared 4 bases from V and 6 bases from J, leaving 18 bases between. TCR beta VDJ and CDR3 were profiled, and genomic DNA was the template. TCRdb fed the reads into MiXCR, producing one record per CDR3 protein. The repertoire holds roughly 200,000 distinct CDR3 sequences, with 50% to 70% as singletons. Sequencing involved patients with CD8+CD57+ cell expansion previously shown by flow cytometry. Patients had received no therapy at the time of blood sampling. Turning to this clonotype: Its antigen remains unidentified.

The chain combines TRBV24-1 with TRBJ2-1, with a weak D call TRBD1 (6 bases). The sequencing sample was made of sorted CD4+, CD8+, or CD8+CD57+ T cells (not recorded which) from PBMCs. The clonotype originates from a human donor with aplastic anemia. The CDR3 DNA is TGTGCCACCAGTGACTCCACCCCGGGACAACTCAATGAGCAGTTCTTC. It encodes CATSDSTPGQLNEQFF.